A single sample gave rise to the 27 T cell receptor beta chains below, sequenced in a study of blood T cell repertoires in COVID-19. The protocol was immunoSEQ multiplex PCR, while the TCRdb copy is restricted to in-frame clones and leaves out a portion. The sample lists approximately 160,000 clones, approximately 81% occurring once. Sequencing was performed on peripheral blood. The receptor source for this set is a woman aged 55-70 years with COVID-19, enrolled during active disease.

CDR3 nucleotides: TGTGCCAGCAGCTTCGGGGTAGAAGAGACCCAGTACTTC. Protein product: CASSFGVEETQYF. V gene TRBV5-4 combines with J gene TRBJ2-5; D may be TRBD2 (5 bases). The germline V gene encodes CDR1 SGHNT and CDR2 YYREEE (reference sequence). The CDR3 runs to 13 residues. Trimming stripped 2 bases from V and 3 bases from J, with 8 bases between.

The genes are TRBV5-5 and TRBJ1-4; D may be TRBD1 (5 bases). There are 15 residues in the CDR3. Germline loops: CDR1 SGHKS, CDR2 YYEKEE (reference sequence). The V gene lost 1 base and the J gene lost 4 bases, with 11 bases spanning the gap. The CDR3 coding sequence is TGTGCCAGCAGCTTGAGGGGAACCGATAATGAAAAACTGTTTTTT. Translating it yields CASSLRGTDNEKLFF.

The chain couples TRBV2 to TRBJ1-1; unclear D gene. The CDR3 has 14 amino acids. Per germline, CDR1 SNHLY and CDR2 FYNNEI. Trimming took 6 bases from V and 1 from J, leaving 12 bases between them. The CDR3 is CASRGGRWNTEAFF. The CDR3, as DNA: TGTGCCAGCAGGGGAGGGAGGTGGAACACTGAAGCTTTCTTT.

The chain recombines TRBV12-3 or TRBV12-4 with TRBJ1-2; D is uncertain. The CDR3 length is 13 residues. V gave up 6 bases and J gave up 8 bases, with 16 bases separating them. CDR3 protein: CASSPDGRGGYTF. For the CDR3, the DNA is TGTGCCAGCAGCCCCGACGGGAGAGGAGGCTACACCTTC.

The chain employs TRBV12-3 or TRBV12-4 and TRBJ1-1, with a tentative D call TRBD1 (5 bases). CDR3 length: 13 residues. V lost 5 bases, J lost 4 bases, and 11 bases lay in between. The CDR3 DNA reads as TGTGCCAGCAGTGAGGGGAGGACCACTGAAGCTTTCTTT. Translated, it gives CASSEGRTTEAFF.

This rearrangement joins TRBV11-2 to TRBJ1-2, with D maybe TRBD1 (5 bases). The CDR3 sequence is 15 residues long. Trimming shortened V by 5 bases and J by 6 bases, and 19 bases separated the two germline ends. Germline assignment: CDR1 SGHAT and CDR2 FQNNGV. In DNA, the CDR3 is TGTGCCAGCAGCACCTCGCCTGGGAGGGGAGATGGCTACACCTTC. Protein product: CASSTSPGRGDGYTF.

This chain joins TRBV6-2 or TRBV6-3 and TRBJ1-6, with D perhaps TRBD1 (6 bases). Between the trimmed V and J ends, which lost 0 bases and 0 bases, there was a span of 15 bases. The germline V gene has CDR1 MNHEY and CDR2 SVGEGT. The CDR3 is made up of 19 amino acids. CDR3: CASSYSRQAVSSYNSPLHF. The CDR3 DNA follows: TGTGCCAGCAGTTACTCCAGACAGGCAGTCAGCTCCTATAATTCACCCCTCCACTTT.

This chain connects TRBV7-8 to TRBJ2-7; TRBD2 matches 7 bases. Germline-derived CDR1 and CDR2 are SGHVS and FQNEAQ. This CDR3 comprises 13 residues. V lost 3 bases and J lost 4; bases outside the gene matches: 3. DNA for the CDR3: TGTGCCAGCAGCTTTGGGGGGGGATACGAGCAGTACGTC. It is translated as CASSFGGGYEQYV.

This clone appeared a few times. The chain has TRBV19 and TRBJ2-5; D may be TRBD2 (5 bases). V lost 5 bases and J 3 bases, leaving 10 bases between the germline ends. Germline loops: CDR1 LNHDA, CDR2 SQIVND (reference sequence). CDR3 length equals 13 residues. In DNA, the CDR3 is TGTGCCAGTAGTCGAGCGGCTGAAGAGACCCAGTACTTC. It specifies CASSRAAEETQYF. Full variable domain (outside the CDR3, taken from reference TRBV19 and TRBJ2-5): DGGITQSPKYLFRKEGQNVTLSCEQNLNHDAMYWYRQDPGQGLRLIYYSQIVNDFQKGDIAEGYSVSREKKESFPLTVTSAQKNPTAFYLCASSRAAEETQYFGPGTRLLVL.

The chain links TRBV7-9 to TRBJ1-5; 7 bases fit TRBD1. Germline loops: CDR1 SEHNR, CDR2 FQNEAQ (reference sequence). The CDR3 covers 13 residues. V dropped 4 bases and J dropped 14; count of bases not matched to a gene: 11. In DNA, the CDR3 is TGTGCCAGCAGCTCCTCCTGGACAGGCGTAGAGCATTTT. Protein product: CASSSSWTGVEHF.

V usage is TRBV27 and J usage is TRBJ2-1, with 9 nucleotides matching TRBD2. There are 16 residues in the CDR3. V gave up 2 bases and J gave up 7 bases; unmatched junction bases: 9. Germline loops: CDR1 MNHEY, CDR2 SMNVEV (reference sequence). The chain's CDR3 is CASSLGTSTLGNEQFF. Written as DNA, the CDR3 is TGTGCCAGCAGTTTAGGGACTAGCACCCTCGGGAATGAGCAGTTCTTC.

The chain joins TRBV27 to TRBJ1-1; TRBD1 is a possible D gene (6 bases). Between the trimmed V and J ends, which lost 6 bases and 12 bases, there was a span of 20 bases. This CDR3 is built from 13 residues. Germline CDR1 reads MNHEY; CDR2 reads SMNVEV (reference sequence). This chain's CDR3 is CASRPADSLPSFF. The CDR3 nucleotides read TGTGCCAGCAGGCCGGCGGACAGTCTCCCATCTTTCTTT.

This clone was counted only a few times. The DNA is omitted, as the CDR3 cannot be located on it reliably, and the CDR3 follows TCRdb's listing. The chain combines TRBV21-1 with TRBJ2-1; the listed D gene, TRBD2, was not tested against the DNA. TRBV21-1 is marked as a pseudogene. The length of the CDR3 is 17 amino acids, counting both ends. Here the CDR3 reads CASSKWGLGTAGNEQFF.

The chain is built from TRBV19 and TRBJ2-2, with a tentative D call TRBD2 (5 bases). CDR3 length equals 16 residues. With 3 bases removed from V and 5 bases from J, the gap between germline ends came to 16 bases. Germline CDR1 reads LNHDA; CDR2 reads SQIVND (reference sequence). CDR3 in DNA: TGTGCCAGTAGTATTTTAAGGATACTAGGGACCGGGGAGCTGTTTTTT. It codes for CASSILRILGTGELFF.

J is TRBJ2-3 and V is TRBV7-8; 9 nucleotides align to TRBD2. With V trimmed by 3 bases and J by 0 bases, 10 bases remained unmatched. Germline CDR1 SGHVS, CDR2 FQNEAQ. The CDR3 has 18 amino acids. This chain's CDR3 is CASSFSVTSGASTDTQYF. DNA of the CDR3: TGTGCCAGCAGCTTTTCCGTGACTAGCGGCGCTAGCACAGATACGCAGTATTTT.

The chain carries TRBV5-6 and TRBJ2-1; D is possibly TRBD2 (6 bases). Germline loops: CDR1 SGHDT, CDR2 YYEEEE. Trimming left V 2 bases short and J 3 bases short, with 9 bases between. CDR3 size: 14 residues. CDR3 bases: TGTGCCAGCAGCTTCGGGACTTACTACAATGAGCAGTTCTTC. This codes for CASSFGTYYNEQFF.

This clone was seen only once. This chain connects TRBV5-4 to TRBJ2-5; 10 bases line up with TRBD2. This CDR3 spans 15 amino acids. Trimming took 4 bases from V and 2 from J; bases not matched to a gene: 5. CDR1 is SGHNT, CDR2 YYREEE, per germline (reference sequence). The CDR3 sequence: CASSLRTSGQETQYF. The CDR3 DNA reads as TGTGCCAGCAGCCTTCGGACTAGCGGACAAGAGACCCAGTACTTC.

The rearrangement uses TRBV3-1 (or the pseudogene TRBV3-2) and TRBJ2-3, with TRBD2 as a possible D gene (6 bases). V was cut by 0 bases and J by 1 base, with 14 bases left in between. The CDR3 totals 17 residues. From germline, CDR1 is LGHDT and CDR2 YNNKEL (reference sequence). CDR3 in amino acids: CASSQEWSSGRTDTQYF. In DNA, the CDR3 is TGTGCCAGCAGCCAAGAATGGAGCAGCGGGCGCACAGATACGCAGTATTTT.

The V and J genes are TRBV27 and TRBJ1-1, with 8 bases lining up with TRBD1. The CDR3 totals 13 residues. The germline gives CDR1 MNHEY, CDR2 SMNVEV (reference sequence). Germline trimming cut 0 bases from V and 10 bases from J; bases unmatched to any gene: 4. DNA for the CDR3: TGTGCCAGCAGTTTATCGCTAGACAGGGGAGCTTTCTTT. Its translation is CASSLSLDRGAFF.

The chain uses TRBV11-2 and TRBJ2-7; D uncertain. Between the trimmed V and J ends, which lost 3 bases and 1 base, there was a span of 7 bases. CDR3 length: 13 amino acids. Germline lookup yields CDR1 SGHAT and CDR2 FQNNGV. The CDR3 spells CASSFGESYEQYF. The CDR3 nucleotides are TGTGCCAGCAGCTTCGGAGAGTCCTACGAGCAGTACTTC.

CDR3: CASSTGTAASREAFF. The CDR3 DNA reads TGTGCCAGCAGCACTGGGACAGCTGCCTCTCGGGAAGCTTTCTTT. The chain recombines TRBV11-1 with TRBJ1-1; 7 bases fit TRBD1. The trim removed 5 bases at V and 8 bases at J, leaving 14 bases unmatched. In germline, CDR1 is SGHAT, CDR2 FQDESV (reference sequence). The CDR3 totals 15 residues. Looking up the rest from reference TRBV11-1 and TRBJ1-1 gives the full variable domain: EAEVAQSPRYKITEKSQAVAFWCDPISGHATLYWYRQILGQGPELLVQFQDESVVDDSQLPKDRFSAERLKGVDSTLKIQPAELGDSAMYLCASSTGTAASREAFFGQGTRLTVV.

CDR3: CASSPEPNYGYTF. CDR3 in DNA: TGCGCCAGCAGCCCCGAGCCCAACTATGGCTACACCTTC. The chain uses TRBV5-1 and TRBJ1-2; no firm D call. This CDR3 is 13 amino acids long. Trimming took off 4 bases at V and 2 bases at J, with 9 bases between the two ends. Per the germline V gene, CDR1 is SGHRS and CDR2 is YFSETQ.

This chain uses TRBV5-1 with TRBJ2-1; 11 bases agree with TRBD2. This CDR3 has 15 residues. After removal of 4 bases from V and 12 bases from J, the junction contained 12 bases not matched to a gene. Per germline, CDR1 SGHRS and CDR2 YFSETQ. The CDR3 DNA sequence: TGCGCCAGCAGCCTATCACTAGCGGGGGCAAATCGGCAGTTCTTC. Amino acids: CASSLSLAGANRQFF.

CDR3 in DNA: TGTGCCAGCAGCACTAGCGGGAGCTCCTACAATGAGCAGTTCTTC. Residues: CASSTSGSSYNEQFF. This rearrangement joins TRBV9 to TRBJ2-1, with 11 bases identical to TRBD2. CDR3 size: 15 residues. Germline V gene lookup returns CDR1 SGDLS and CDR2 YYNGEE. V shed 4 bases, J shed 0 bases, and the junction held 0 bases outside the gene matches. Full variable domain (missing parts from reference TRBV9 and TRBJ2-1): DSGVTQTPKHLITATGQRVTLRCSPRSGDLSVYWYQQSLDQGLQFLIQYYNGEERAKGNILERFSAQQFPDLHSELNLSSLELGDSALYFCASSTSGSSYNEQFFGPGTRLTVL.

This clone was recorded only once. CDR3 sequence: CAVQVSSYNSPLHF. The CDR3 DNA sequence: TGTGCCGTCCAAGTTAGCTCCTATAATTCACCCCTCCACTTT. The chain recombines TRBV6-6 with TRBJ1-6; D gene unclear. Germline CDR1 MNHNY, CDR2 SVGAGI (reference sequence). Trimming pared 11 bases from V and 0 bases from J, leaving 11 bases between. The CDR3 spans 14 residues.

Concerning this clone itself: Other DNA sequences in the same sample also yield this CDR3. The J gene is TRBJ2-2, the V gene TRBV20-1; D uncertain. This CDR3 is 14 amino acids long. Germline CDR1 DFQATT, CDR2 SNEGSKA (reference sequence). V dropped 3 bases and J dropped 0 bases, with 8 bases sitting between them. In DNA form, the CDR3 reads TGCAGTGCTAGTAGGCTAGCGAACACCGGGGAGCTGTTTTTT. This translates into CSASRLANTGELFF.

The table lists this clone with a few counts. The CDR3 bases are TGTGCCAGCTTTGGGAGGGACAGGGATGGCTACACCTTC. This encodes CASFGRDRDGYTF. The J gene is TRBJ1-2, the V gene TRBV6-5, with 9 positions matching TRBD1. CDR3 length: 13 amino acids. CDR1 and CDR2 from the germline V gene are MNHEY and SVGAGI. The J segment lost 6 bases and the V segment lost 8 bases, leaving 7 bases of the junction unmatched.